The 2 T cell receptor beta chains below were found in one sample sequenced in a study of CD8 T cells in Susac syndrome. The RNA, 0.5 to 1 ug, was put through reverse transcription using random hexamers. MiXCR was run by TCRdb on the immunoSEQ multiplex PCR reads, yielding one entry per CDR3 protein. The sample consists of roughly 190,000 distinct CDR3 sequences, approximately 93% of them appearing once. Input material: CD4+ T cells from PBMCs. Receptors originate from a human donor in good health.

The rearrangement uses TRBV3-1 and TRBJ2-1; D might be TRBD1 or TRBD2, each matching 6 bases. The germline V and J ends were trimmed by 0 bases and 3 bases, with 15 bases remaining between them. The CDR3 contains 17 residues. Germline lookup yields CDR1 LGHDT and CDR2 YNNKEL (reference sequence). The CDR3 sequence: CASSQEAGGRGYNEQFF. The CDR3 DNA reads TGTGCCAGCAGCCAAGAGGCCGGGGGCAGGGGCTACAATGAGCAGTTCTTC.

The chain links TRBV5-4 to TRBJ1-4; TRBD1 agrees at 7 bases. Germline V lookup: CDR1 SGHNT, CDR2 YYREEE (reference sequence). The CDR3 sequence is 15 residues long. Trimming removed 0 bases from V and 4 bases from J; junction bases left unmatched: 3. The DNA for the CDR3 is TGTGCCAGCAGCTTGGTGGCAGGGGGTAATGAAAAACTGTTTTTT. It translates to CASSLVAGGNEKLFF.